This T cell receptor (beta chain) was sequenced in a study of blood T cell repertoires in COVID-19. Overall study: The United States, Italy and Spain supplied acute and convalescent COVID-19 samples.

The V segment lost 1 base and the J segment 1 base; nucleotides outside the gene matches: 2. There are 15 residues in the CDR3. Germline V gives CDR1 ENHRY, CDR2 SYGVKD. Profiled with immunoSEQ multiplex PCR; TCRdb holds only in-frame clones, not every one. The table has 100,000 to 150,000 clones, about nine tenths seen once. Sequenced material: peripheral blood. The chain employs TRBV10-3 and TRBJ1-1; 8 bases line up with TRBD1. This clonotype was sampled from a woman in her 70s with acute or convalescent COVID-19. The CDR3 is CAISELGQGNTEAFF. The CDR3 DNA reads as TGTGCCATCAGTGAGTTAGGACAGGGGAACACTGAAGCTTTCTTT.